The source of this T cell receptor (beta chain) is a study of beta chain features in type 1 diabetes. Expressed TCRB transcripts were sequenced because the entire RNA isolate underwent reverse transcription. Libraries were prepared by immunoSEQ multiplex PCR; TCRdb keeps only in-frame clonotypes and omits some of them. This sample yields over 650,000 clones, of which around 15% are seen a single time; 0.03% to 0.045% belongs to the top ten. On this clone: Its antigen remains unidentified.

The CDR3 sequence is 13 residues long. Deletions cut 8 bases from V and 9 bases from J, with 14 bases between. CDR1 and CDR2 (germline): SNHLY, FYNNEI. Study-level points and caveats: All four CD4+ subsets of Type 1 diabetes patients contained TCRB CDR3s that were moderately but significantly shorter.

This TCR was sampled from a man younger than 30 with type 1 diabetes. The sequencing sample was made of naive CD4+ T cells from blood. The rearrangement joins TRBV2 to TRBJ1-6, with D perhaps TRBD1 (5 bases). The CDR3 nucleotides are TGTGCCAGCGGGGCGGTAGTTAGTTCACCCCTCCACTTT. It specifies CASGAVVSSPLHF.